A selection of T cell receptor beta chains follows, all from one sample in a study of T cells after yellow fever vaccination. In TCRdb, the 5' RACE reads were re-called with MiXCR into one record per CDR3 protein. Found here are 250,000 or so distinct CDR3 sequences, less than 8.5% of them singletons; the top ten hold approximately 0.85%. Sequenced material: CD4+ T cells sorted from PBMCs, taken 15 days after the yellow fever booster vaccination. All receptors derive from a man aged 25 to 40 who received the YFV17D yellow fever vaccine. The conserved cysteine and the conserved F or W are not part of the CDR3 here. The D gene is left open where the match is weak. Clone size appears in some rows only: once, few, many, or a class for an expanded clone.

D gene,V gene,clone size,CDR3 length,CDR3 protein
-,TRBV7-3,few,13,ASSYAGSTVGEQY
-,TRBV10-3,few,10,AISRSGNTIY
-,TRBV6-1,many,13,ASRIQGVGLYEQY
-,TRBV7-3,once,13,ASSLLGQSNTEAF
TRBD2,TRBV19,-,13,ASSLSGPNYYEQY
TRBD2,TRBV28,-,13,ASSSGTSPSYEQY
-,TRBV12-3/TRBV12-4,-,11,ASSFQVSYEQY
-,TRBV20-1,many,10,SASRGDSEAF
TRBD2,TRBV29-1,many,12,SVARGSGTDTQY
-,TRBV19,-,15,ASSNSLGSRKNYEQY
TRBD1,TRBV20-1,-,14,SAPPGTGGYGQPQH
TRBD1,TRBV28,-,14,ASISSGQGGIEPQH
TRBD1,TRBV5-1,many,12,ASSIGQGQETQY
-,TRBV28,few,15,ASGQTRWGRVQETQY
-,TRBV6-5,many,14,ASSNYGSLAGTEAF
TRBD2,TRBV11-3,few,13,ASSSPGLAGNEQF
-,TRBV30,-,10,ASRFQGYEQY
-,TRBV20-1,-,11,SARASVYNEQF
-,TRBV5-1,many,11,ASSFGRNNEQF
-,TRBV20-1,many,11,SARKGFTDTQY
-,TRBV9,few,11,ASSVGGSETQY